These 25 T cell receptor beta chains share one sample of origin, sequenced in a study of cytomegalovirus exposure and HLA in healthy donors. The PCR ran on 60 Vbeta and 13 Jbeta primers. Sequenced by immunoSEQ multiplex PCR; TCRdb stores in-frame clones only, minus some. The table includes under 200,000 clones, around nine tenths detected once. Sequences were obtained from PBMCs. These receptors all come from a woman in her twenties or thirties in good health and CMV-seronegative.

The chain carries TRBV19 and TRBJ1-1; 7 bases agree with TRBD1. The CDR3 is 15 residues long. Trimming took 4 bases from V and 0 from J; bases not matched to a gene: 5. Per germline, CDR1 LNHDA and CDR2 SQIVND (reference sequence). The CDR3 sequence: CASSKTGIMNTEAFF. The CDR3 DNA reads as TGTGCCAGTAGTAAGACAGGGATTATGAACACTGAAGCTTTCTTT.

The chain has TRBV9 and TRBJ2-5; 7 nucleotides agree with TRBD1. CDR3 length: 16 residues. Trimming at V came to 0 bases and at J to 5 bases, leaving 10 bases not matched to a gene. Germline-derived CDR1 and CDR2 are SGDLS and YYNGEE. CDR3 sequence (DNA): TGTGCCAGCAGCGTAGGCAACCGGGACAGACTGGAGACCCAGTACTTC. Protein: CASSVGNRDRLETQYF.

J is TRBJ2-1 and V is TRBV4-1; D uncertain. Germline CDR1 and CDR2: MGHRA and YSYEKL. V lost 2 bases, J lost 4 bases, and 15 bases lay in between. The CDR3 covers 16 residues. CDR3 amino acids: CASSQSFKTGYNEQFF. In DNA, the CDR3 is TGCGCCAGCAGCCAATCCTTTAAGACTGGATACAATGAGCAGTTCTTC.

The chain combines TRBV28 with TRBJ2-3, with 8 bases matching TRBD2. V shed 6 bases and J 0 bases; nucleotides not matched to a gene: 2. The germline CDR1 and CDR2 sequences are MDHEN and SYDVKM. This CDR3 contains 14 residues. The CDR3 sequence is CASRAGGSTDTQYF. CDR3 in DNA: TGTGCCAGCAGGGCGGGGGGTAGCACAGATACGCAGTATTTT.

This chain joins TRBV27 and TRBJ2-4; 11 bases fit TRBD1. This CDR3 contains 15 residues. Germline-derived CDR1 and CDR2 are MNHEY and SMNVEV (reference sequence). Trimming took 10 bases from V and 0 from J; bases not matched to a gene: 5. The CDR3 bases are TGTGCCACCGCGGACAGGGGGCAAGCCAAAAACATTCAGTACTTC. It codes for CATADRGQAKNIQYF.

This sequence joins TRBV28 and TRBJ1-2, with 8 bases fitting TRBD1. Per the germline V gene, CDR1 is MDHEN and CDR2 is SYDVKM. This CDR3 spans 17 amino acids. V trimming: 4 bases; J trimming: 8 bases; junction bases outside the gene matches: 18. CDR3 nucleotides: TGTGCCAGCAGTTATGGGGGGGCAGGGGGCCGGGTGGACGGCTACACCTTC. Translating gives CASSYGGAGGRVDGYTF.

The CDR3 DNA follows: TGTGCCAGTAGTACAATGCCGGGACAAGTAAATGAAAAACTGTTTTTT. Translating gives CASSTMPGQVNEKLFF. V usage is TRBV19 and J usage is TRBJ1-4; D possibly corresponds to TRBD1 (6 bases). Trimming removed 4 bases from V and 5 bases from J, with 17 bases in between. Germline loops: CDR1 LNHDA, CDR2 SQIVND (reference sequence). The CDR3 runs 16 residues.

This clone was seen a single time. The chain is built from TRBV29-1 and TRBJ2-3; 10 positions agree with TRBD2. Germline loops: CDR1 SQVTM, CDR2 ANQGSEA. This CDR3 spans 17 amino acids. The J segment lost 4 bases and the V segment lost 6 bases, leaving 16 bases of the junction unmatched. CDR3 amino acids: CSVESGTSVSGADTQYF. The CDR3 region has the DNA TGCAGCGTAGAGAGCGGGACTAGCGTATCAGGGGCAGATACGCAGTATTTT.

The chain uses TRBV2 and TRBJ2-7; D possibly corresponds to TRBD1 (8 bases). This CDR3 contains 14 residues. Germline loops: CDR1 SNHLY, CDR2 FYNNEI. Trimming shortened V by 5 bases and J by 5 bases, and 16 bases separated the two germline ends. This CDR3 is CASSRTGTINEQYF. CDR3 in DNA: TGTGCCAGCAGTCGGACAGGGACTATCAACGAGCAGTACTTC. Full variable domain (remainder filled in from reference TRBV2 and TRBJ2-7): EPEVTQTPSHQVTQMGQEVILRCVPISNHLYFYWYRQILGQKVEFLVSFYNNEISEKSEIFDDQFSVERPDGSNFTLKIRSTKLEDSAMYFCASSRTGTINEQYFGPGTRLTVT.

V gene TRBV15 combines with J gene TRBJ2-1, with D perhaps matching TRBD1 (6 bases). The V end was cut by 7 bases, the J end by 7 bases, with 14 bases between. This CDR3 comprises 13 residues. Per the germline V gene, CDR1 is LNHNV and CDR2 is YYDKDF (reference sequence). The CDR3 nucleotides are TGTGCCACCACCGCGGACAGCCAGAATGAGCAGTTCTTC. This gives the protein CATTADSQNEQFF.

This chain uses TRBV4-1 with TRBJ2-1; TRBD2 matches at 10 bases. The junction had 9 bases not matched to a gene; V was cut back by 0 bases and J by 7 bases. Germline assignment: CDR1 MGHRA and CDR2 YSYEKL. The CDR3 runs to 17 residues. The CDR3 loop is CASSQERGSGRGNEQFF. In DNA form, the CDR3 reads TGCGCCAGCAGCCAAGAAAGGGGGAGCGGGAGGGGGAATGAGCAGTTCTTC.

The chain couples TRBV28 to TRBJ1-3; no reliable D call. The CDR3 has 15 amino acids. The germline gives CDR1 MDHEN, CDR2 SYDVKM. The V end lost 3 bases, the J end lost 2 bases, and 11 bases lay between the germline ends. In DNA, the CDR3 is TGTGCCAGCAGTTTGGGCCCCCGCGCTGGAAACACCATATATTTT. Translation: CASSLGPRAGNTIYF.

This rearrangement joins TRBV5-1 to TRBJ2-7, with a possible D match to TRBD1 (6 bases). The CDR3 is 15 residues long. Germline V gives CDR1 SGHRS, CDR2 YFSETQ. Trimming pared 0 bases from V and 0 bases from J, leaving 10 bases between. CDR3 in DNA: TGCGCCAGCAGCTTGGCTGGGACACTCTCCTACGAGCAGTACTTC. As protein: CASSLAGTLSYEQYF.

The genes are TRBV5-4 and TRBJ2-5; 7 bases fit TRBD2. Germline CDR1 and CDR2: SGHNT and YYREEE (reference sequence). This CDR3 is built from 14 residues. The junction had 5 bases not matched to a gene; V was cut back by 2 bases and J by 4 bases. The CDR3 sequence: CASSLASGGETQYF. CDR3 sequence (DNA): TGTGCCAGCAGCTTAGCTAGCGGAGGAGAGACCCAGTACTTC. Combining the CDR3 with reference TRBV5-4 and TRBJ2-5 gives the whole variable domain ETGVTQSPTHLIKTRGQQVTLRCSSQSGHNTVSWYQQALGQGPQFIFQYYREEENGRGNFPPRFSGLQFPNYSSELNVNALELDDSALYLCASSLASGGETQYFGPGTRLLVL.

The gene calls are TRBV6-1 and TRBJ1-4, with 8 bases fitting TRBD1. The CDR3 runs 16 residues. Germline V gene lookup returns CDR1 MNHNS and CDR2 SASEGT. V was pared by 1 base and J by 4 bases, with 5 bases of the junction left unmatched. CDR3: CASSEGTGFDNEKLFF. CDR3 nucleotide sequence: TGTGCCAGCAGTGAAGGGACAGGGTTCGATAATGAAAAACTGTTTTTT.

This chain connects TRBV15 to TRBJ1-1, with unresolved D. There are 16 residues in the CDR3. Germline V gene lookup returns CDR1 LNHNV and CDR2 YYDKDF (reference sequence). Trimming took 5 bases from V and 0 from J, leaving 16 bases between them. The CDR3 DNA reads TGTGCCACCAGCTCCCCCCAGGAGGGCATGAACACTGAAGCTTTCTTT. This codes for CATSSPQEGMNTEAFF.

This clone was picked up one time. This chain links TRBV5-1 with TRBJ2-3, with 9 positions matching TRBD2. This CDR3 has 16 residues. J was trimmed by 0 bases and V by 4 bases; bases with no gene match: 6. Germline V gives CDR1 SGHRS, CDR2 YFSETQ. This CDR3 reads CASSVRLAESTDTQYF. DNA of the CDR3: TGCGCCAGCAGCGTGAGACTAGCGGAAAGCACAGATACGCAGTATTTT.

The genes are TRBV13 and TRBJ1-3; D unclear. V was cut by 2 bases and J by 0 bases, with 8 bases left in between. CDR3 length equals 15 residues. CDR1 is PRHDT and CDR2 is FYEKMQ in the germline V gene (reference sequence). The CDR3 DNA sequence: TGTGCCAGCAGCTTACGGGGAACCTCTGGAAACACCATATATTTT. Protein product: CASSLRGTSGNTIYF.

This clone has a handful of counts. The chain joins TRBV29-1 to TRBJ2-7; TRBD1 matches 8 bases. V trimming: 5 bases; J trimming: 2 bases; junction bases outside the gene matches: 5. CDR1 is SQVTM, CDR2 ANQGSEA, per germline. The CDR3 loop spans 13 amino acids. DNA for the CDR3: TGCAGCGTTACGGCGACAGGGGCCTACGAGCAGTACTTC. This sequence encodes CSVTATGAYEQYF.

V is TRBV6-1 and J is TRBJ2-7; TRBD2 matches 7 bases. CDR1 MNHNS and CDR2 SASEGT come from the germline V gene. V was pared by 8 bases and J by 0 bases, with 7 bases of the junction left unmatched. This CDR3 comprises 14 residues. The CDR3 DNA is TGTGCCAGCTCGATCGGCGGGAGCTCCTACGAGCAGTACTTC. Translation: CASSIGGSSYEQYF.

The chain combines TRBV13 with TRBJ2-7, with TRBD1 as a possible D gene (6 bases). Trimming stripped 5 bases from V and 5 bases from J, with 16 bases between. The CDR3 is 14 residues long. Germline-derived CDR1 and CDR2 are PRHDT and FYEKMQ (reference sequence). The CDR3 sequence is CASSPGTGLDEQYF. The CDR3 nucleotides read TGTGCCAGCAGCCCCGGAACAGGGCTCGACGAGCAGTACTTC.

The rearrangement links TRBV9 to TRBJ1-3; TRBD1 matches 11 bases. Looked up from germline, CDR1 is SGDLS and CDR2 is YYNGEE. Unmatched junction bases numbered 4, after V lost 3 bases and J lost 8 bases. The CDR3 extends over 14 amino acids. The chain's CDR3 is CASSGRDRGYTIYF. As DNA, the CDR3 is TGTGCCAGCAGCGGCCGGGACAGGGGGTACACCATATATTTT.

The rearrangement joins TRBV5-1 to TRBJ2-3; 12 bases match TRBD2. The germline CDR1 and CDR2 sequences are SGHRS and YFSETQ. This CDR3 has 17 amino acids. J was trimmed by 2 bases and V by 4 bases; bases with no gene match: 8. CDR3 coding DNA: TGCGCCAGCAGCATGGCAGGGACTAGCGGGCTCACAGATACGCAGTATTTT. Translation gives CASSMAGTSGLTDTQYF. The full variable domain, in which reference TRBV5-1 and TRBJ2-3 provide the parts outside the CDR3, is KAGVTQTPRYLIKTRGQQVTLSCSPISGHRSVSWYQQTPGQGLQFLFEYFSETQRNKGNFPGRFSGRQFSNSRSEMNVSTLELGDSALYLCASSMAGTSGLTDTQYFGPGTRLTVL.

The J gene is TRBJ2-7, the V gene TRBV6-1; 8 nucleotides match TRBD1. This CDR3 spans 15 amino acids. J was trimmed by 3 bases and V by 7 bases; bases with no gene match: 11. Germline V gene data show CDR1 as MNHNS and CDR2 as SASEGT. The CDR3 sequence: CASTPMTGAFYEQYF. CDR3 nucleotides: TGTGCCAGCACCCCAATGACAGGGGCCTTCTACGAGCAGTACTTC.

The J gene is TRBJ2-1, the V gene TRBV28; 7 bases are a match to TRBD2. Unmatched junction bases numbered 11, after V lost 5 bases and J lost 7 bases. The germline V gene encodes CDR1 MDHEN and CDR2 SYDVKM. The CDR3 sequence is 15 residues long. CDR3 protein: CASSHRTRGRNEQFF. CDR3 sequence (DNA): TGTGCCAGCAGTCATCGGACTAGAGGGAGGAATGAGCAGTTCTTC. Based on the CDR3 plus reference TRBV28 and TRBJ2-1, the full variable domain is DVKVTQSSRYLVKRTGEKVFLECVQDMDHENMFWYRQDPGLGLRLIYFSYDVKMKEKGDIPEGYSVSREKKERFSLILESASTNQTSMYLCASSHRTRGRNEQFFGPGTRLTVL.